This T cell receptor (beta chain) appears in the sequencing data of a study of breast tumors, draining lymph nodes, adjacent tissues. Study observations and caveats: Tumor T cell lymph node origin was a supported hypothesis, not proven.

Axillary draining lymph nodes of breast cancer patients supplied the node samples. The CDR3 totals 13 residues. The junction had 2 bases not matched to a gene; V was cut back by 3 bases and J by 7 bases. CDR1 PRHDT and CDR2 FYEKMQ come from the germline V gene (reference sequence). There are many counts of this clonotype. No antigen is known for it. TCRdb passed the multiplex PCR reads through MiXCR, listing each CDR3 protein once. The repertoire consists of 200,000 to 300,000 distinct CDR3 sequences, with more than 30% occurring once and the leading ten covering under 1.2%. Sequenced input: axillary lymph node tissue. The chain links TRBV13 to TRBJ2-7; the match to TRBD1 covers 11 bases. This clonotype was obtained from a female donor with breast cancer. Some clones in this sample may be carry-over from other donors' samples. CDR3 sequence reads: CASSLGQGEEQYF. The CDR3 DNA reads TGTGCCAGCAGCTTGGGACAGGGGGAAGAGCAGTACTTC.